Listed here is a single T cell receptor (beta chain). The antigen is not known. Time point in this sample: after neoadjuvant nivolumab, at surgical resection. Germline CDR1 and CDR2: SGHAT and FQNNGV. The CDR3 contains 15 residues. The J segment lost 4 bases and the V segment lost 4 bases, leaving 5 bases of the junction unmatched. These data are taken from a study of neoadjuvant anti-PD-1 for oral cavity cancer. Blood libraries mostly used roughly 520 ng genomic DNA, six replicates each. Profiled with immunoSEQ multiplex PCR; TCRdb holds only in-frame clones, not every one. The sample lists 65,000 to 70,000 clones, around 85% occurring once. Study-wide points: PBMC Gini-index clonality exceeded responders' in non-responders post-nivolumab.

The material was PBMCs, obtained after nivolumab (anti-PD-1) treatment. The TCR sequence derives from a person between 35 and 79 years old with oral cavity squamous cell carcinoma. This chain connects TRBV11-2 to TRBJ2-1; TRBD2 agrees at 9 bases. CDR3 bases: TGTGCCAGCAGCTCTATCGCGGGAGGGTACAATGAGCAGTTCTTC. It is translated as CASSSIAGGYNEQFF.